Below, one T cell receptor beta chain is given with its context. No antigen is known for it. The sample comes from a study of blood T cells in healthy people across ages. Combining a sample-barcoded 5' primer with a J-beta primer mix, a second PCR ran for about 7 to 11 cycles. In TCRdb, the 5' RACE reads were re-called with MiXCR into one record per CDR3 protein. The sample contains 700,000 to 800,000 distinct CDR3 sequences, 40% to 45% of which appear only once. Study findings and constraints: Estimates based on one million T cells were treated as lower bounds.

This CDR3 spans 15 amino acids. Germline V lookup: CDR1 SGHAT, CDR2 FQNNGV. V lost 1 base, J lost 2 bases, and 11 bases lay in between. The sequenced material came from blood. This sequence joins TRBV11-2 and TRBJ1-1, with D possibly matching TRBD1 (6 bases). The receptor's source is a woman aged 60-75 years in good health. The CDR3: CASSLVGGLNTEAFF. The CDR3 DNA reads as TGTGCCAGCAGCTTAGTTGGGGGGCTAAACACTGAAGCTTTCTTT.